This is a list of T cell receptor beta chains from one sample in a study of patients and donors after allogeneic stem cell transplantation. Each CDR3 protein gets one entry after TCRdb re-called the RT-PCR reads with MiXCR. This table has about 160,000 distinct CDR3 sequences, over 35% appearing once. Sequenced input: blood, either unsorted or a sorted T cell fraction (not recorded which). The receptors were sampled from a human donor who was either an allogeneic HSCT recipient or a stem cell or donor lymphocyte infusion donor (not recorded which). It is not recorded whose cells these are; they may come from a transplant donor. The conserved cysteine and the conserved F or W are not part of the CDR3 here. The D gene is left open where the match is weak.

TRBV6-6	TRBD1	ASRFSTGTGNSYEQY
TRBV4-2	NA	ASSMDKSSYNEQF
TRBV6-6	NA	ASSYDEGYSNQPQH
TRBV6-2/TRBV6-3	NA	ASSYPRMGPQH
TRBV7-2	NA	ASSPVPGTEAF
TRBV5-1	TRBD1	ASSIPGQGKNTEAF
TRBV28	NA	ASSLQGQSNEKLF
TRBV12-3/TRBV12-4	NA	ASSLEGRRNQPQH
TRBV7-9	TRBD1	ASSTGTADEKLF
TRBV4-2	NA	ASSPPGGGTDTQY
TRBV5-1	NA	ASSLPGPQGGTEAF
TRBV27	NA	ASSGPGPDSGNTIY
TRBV12-3/TRBV12-4	NA	ASSPRPPVPLH
TRBV20-1	NA	SAFSGYSNQPQH
TRBV12-3/TRBV12-4	NA	ASSSSRGGGFYEQY
TRBV5-6	NA	ASSFGSSYEQY
TRBV24-1	NA	ATRWGEGTEAF
TRBV5-1	NA	ASTNVTGLANYGYT